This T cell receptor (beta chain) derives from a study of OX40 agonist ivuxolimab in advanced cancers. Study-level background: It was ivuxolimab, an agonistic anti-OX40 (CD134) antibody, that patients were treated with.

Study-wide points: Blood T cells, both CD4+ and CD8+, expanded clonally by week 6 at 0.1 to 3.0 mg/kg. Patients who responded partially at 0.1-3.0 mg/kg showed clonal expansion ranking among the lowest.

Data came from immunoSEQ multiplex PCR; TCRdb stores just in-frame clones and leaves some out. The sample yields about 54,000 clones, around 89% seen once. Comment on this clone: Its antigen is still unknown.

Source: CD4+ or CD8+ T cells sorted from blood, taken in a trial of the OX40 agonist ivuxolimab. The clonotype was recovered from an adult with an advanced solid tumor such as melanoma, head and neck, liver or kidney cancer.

This CDR3 is CASSVGDGELFF. Written as DNA, the CDR3 is TGTGCCAGCAGCGTAGGGGACGGGGAGCTGTTTTTT. The gene calls are TRBV9 and TRBJ2-2; D is undetermined. Germline lookup yields CDR1 SGDLS and CDR2 YYNGEE. V lost 0 bases to trimming and J lost 7 bases, with 4 bases between them. The CDR3 has 12 residues.